The present T cell receptor (beta chain) was sequenced within a study of cytomegalovirus exposure and HLA in healthy donors. Broader study findings: The study listed about 150 cytomegalovirus-associated TCR beta chains. Later on, an analysis found that several of the most significant clusters appeared to be linked to common viral pathogens, which included parvovirus B19.

With 60 Vbeta and 13 Jbeta primers, the PCR was carried out. Assay: immunoSEQ multiplex PCR; the TCRdb copy retains only in-frame clones and omits some. The sample includes some 150,000 clones, about 87% of them seen just once. Worth noting for this clone: Its matching antigen is unknown.

The CDR3 spans 13 residues. Germline V gene data show CDR1 as SNHLY and CDR2 as FYNNEI. V lost 6 bases and J 2 bases, leaving 11 bases between the germline ends. The sequence came from a woman aged 25 to 39 in good health and CMV-seronegative. The sequenced sample consisted of PBMCs. V and J are TRBV2 and TRBJ2-7; D might be TRBD1 (6 bases). CDR3 in DNA: TGTGCCAGCAGAACGACAGGAACCTACGAGCAGTACTTC. It encodes CASRTTGTYEQYF.